The rows below give T cell receptor beta chains drawn from one sample of a study of T cells in Graves' hyperthyroidism and ophthalmopathy. MiXCR, run by TCRdb on the multiplex PCR reads, gives a single entry per CDR3 protein. The table lists 37,000 or so distinct CDR3 sequences, around 50% of them singletons. Sequenced: blood. The origin of the receptors is a man aged 35 to 55 with Graves' ophthalmopathy. Each CDR3 is given with its conserved first and last residue. The D gene is left open where the match is weak. Only some rows state a clone size, as once, few, many or a class for expanded clones.

TRBJ2-7,NA,TRBV4-1,many,TGCGCCAGCAGCCAAGATCGGGGCAGCTACGAGCAGTACTTC,CASSQDRGSYEQYF
TRBJ2-3,TRBD2,TRBV2,NA,TGTGCTAGCACTGGGGGACTAGCGGGATTTAATACGCAGTATTTT,CASTGGLAGFNTQYF
TRBJ1-5,NA,TRBV7-3,NA,TGTGCCAGTCGAAGCTGGAAACACCAGCATTTT,CASRSWKHQHF
TRBJ1-5,NA,TRBV9,many,TGTGCCAGCAGCGGCGGGCCCGGAGGAGATCAGCCCCAGCATTTT,CASSGGPGGDQPQHF
TRBJ1-5,NA,TRBV7-9,many,TGTGCCAGCAGCTTAGCGCTCGGGGTGGGCAATCAGCCCCAGCATTTT,CASSLALGVGNQPQHF
TRBJ1-1,NA,TRBV5-5,NA,TGTGCCAGCAGCTTTACAGGGATTTTAAACACTGAAGCTTTCTTT,CASSFTGILNTEAFF
TRBJ2-3,TRBD1,TRBV7-8,medium-sized,TGTGCCAGCAGCTTCACCGGGACAGCTAGCACAGATACGCAGTATTTT,CASSFTGTASTDTQYF
TRBJ1-6,NA,TRBV20-1,NA,TGCAGTGCTCCCCCCGGGGGCCGAACAAATCAGCCCCTCCACTTT,CSAPPGGRTNQPLHF
TRBJ1-5,TRBD1,TRBV20-1,many,TGCAGTGCTGAAACAGGGGGCAGTCAGCCCCAGCATTTT,CSAETGGSQPQHF
TRBJ2-5,TRBD2,TRBV4-1,many,TGCGCCAGCAGCCAAGACGATAGCGGGAGATGGGAGACCCAGTACTTC,CASSQDDSGRWETQYF
TRBJ1-1,NA,TRBV6-4,once,TGTGCCAGCAGACAGGTAGTGGGCACTGAAGCTTTCTTT,CASRQVVGTEAFF
TRBJ1-5,NA,TRBV28,many,TGTGCCAGCAGTGGGCTATATAGCAATCAGCCCCAGCATTTT,CASSGLYSNQPQHF
TRBJ2-2,NA,TRBV9,NA,TGTGCCAGCAGCGCAGGGAACACCGGGGAGCTGTTTTTT,CASSAGNTGELFF
TRBJ2-4,NA,TRBV5-6,NA,NA,CASSLIGNTIYFGEGKAKNIQYF
TRBJ1-2,NA,TRBV19,NA,TGTGCCAGTAGCCGAGACGGACGAAGTCTCTCTGGAAACACCTTC,CASSRDGRSLSGNTF
TRBJ2-7,NA,TRBV7-9,NA,TGTGCCAGCAGCTTAGGGGGGTCGCGGGGAGCCTACGAGCAGTACTTC,CASSLGGSRGAYEQYF
TRBJ1-5,NA,TRBV5-6,many,TGTGCCAGCAGCTTATTTGGGGGGAGTAGCAATCAGCCCCAGCATTTT,CASSLFGGSSNQPQHF
TRBJ2-7,NA,TRBV2,NA,TGTGCCAGCAGACCGACAGGATACGAGCAGTACTTC,CASRPTGYEQYF
TRBJ2-5,TRBD1,TRBV4-1,NA,TGCGCCAGCAGCCTGGGACAGGGGGGGGCTGGGACCCAGTACTTC,CASSLGQGGAGTQYF
TRBJ2-2,TRBD1,TRBV7-3,medium-sized,TGTGCCAGCAGCCGACAGGGGACCGGGGAGCTGTTTTTT,CASSRQGTGELFF
TRBJ2-2,NA,TRBV6-5,many,TGTGCCAGCAGTTATACGGAGGTCGGGGAGCTGTTTTTT,CASSYTEVGELFF
TRBJ2-5,TRBD2,TRBV20-1,once,TGCAGTGCTAGATCCACGGGGGGCAGCGGGGGGACCCAGTACTTC,CSARSTGGSGGTQYF
TRBJ1-5,NA,TRBV10-2,NA,TGCGCCAGCAGTGCCGCCTATGGGACTAGCGGGAGAGAGACCCAGCATTTT,CASSAAYGTSGRETQHF
TRBJ2-1,TRBD2,TRBV7-9,NA,TGTGCCAGCAGCTCCGGGGGGGGCACAGATACGCAGTTCTTC,CASSSGGGTDTQFF
TRBJ2-1,NA,TRBV18,few,TGTGCCAGCTCACCAACCTCACCACTTGGCAATGAGCAGTTCTTC,CASSPTSPLGNEQFF
TRBJ2-1,TRBD1,TRBV10-3,NA,TGTGCCACGCAAACAGGGGGTGAGCAGTTCTTC,CATQTGGEQFF
TRBJ1-4,TRBD1,TRBV7-6,once,TGTGCCAGCAGCCAGGGGGTATCTAATGAAAAACTGTTTTTT,CASSQGVSNEKLFF
TRBJ2-1,TRBD2,TRBV25-1,NA,TGTGCCAGCAGTATGAGGCGGGGGGGCTACAATGAGCAGTTCTTC,CASSMRRGGYNEQFF
TRBJ2-7,NA,TRBV4-3,once,TGCGCCAGCAGCCAAGATCTAGGGGGGACAACATCATACGAGCAGTACTTC,CASSQDLGGTTSYEQYF
TRBJ1-4,NA,TRBV5-6,many,TGTGCCAGCAGCTTGCTAGGAAATGAAAAACTGTTTTTT,CASSLLGNEKLFF
TRBJ2-7,NA,TRBV7-9,NA,TGTGCCAGCAGCCGCGTCGCAGGAAAGAACGAGCAGTACTTC,CASSRVAGKNEQYF
TRBJ2-2,TRBD2,TRBV10-3,NA,TGTGCCATCAGTGATAGGCTAGCGGGAGCCCCGAGGACCGGGGAGCTGTTTTTT,CAISDRLAGAPRTGELFF
TRBJ2-5,NA,TRBV6-2/TRBV6-3,many,TGTGCCAGCAGGGCACAGGGACAAGCCCAAGAGACCCAGTACTTC,CASRAQGQAQETQYF
TRBJ1-1,NA,TRBV7-2,NA,TGTGCCAGCAGCCCCGGGGGCTACACTGAAGCTTTCTTT,CASSPGGYTEAFF
TRBJ1-6,TRBD1,TRBV2,NA,TGTGCCGGCAATGAAACAGGGGCTGTAACACCCCTCCAATTT,CAGNETGAVTPLQF
TRBJ2-7,NA,TRBV20-1,NA,TGCAGTGCTATTAGGGGGATGCAGGGCACCTACGAGCAGTACTTC,CSAIRGMQGTYEQYF